The text below deals with one T cell receptor (beta chain). No antigen is known for it. Per-base quality was not reported, and no clone a single base away is much larger than it. Preparation of the library involved the immunoSEQ multiplex PCR assay. DNA from the cultured and isolated CD4+ T cells underwent TCR beta CDR3 sequencing. The source study handled its data this way. Non-productive TCR sequences were removed and reads were trimmed to the CDR3 region, keeping CDR3s of at least 7 amino acids. The MANAFEST web app was used to pick out antigen-specific clonotypes by comparing their expansion in peptide wells with that in reference cultures. To be called positive, a clone needed expansion at FDR<0.05 compared with the reference and with all other wells, an odds ratio greater than 5, and a frequency greater than 0.1% in two replicate wells. Clonotypes significantly expanded in SARS-CoV-2 spike wells and in at least one common cold coronavirus spike condition were defined as cross-reactive. CDR3 similarity was assessed by Levenshtein distance using the stringdist R package, and unrooted trees were constructed with ape in R 3.6.1. The clones in this table, taken by TCRdb from immuneACCESS, are in-frame only. Not every clone is retained; where verified, under half of the shortfall comes from an unresolved V gene, and the cause of the rest is unknown. The V and J calls and the clone size are those of that table, but D and trimming were determined from the DNA. In all, the sample holds 35,000 to 50,000 clones, and roughly 72% of those were seen once. Approximately 11% of the sample comes from the top ten.

The ViraFEST assay stimulated PBMC with viral peptide pools and then used TCR sequencing to identify antigen-specific CD4+ T cell clonotypes by expansion. After more than 9 days of culture, CD4+ T cells were isolated with the EasySep CD4+ T cell isolation kit. Negative nucleocapsid antibody results before and after vaccination confirmed that the healthy vaccine recipients had no prior SARS-CoV-2 infection. Over 1.5 million PBMC per well were cultured with approximately 10 ug/ml peptides in IMDM containing about 5% human AB serum, about 10 IU/ml IL-2 and gentamicin. On days 3 and 7, half of the culture medium was replaced with fresh IL-2-containing medium. Unless otherwise noted, each peptide stimulation condition was cultured in triplicate wells. Using Ficoll-Paque Plus gradient centrifugation, PBMC were separated from whole blood and then either used fresh or cryopreserved at -140C. The spike proteins of SARS-CoV-2 and of the common cold coronaviruses HCoV-NL63, HCoV-OC43 and HCoV-229E were spanned by overlapping peptide pools. The QIAamp micro DNA kit was used to extract genomic DNA from the cultured CD4+ T cells.

CDR1 MGHRA and CDR2 YSYEKL were looked up in the germline V gene. The CDR3 starts with the cysteine, ends with the valine, and has 14 residues. Only CDR3 DNA remains: 42 bases, in frame from the first base. V drops 1 base and J drops 1 base, leaving 8 bases in between. This sample is part of a study of vaccination effects on CD4 cells after COVID-19 (dated by TCRdb to the early 2020s). Background on the whole study: Participants received two doses of either the BNT162b2 or the mRNA-1273 mRNA SARS-CoV-2 vaccine. In both COVID-19 convalescent patients and infection-naive vaccine recipients, the study compared SARS-CoV-2 spike-specific CD4+ TCR repertoires from before mRNA vaccination with those from after it. The full study included roughly 11 COVID-19 convalescent patients and several SARS-CoV-2-naive healthy vaccine recipients. The Oncomine TCR Beta short-read assay on an Illumina iSeq 100 was used to sequence cultures from other donors in the study.

General conclusions and limits of the study: Among healthy vaccine recipients, nearly all vaccine-induced clones were SARS-CoV-2 mono-reactive, and only 1 of 255 was cross-reactive with common cold coronaviruses. Marked clonal contraction was observed in both infection-induced and vaccine-induced clones at late post-vaccination timepoints, consistent with waning T cell responses. The study was limited by a small number of convalescent patients and lacked early post-infection timepoints.

The source is a human donor who received a COVID-19 vaccine. In this chain, TRBV4-1 is recombined with TRBJ2-7, and the D gene may be TRBD1, 5 bases matching. The source was CD4+ T cells from PBMCs cultured with SARS-CoV-2 spike peptides, collected before COVID-19 vaccination. The cell subset or site tag for this specimen amounts to: SARS-CoV-2 spike overlapping peptide pool stimulation. The CDR3 protein sequence reads: CASSQAQGSYEQYV. Read as DNA, the sequence is TGCGCCAGCAGCCAAGCCCAGGGATCCTACGAGCAGTACGTC.